This TCR beta chain came from a study of shared clonotypes between healthy human individuals (dated by TCRdb to the early 2020s). Concerning the study at large: A few men and two women, aged 18 to 49 years, made up the cohort. For each donor, CD4 naive and CD4 memory were each given three plates, CD8 naive was given two plates, and CD8 memory was given one plate. To estimate repertoire size and how much clonotype sharing occurs between individuals, the study deeply sequenced the blood TCR repertoires of a handful of healthy adults. Libraries were prepared and TCR repertoires were sequenced by different laboratories using diverse techniques, in order to increase sequencing depth and limit assay-specific biases. Leukapheresis yielded between about 0.94 and 8.9 billion PBMCs per donor. The research as a whole found: Because the study included a small number of donors, the genetic and exposure-history diversity represented was limited. Larger estimated clonotype richness was generally found for naive subsets than for memory subsets. Only blood was sampled, and tissue TCR repertoires likely differ from those in blood. Incomplete sequencing was indicated by rarefaction of sorted-subset datasets, despite the large sequencing depth. When a handful of donors were compared, the shared fraction of clonotypes was around 5% for naive CD4, 3.5% for naive CD8, about 2.4% for memory CD4, and roughly 0.4% for memory CD8. Pairwise subsampling indicated that sequencing depth was expected to affect the degree of clonotype sharing among donors. Clonotypes shared by all four sorted-subset donors showed higher generation probabilities than non-shared clonotypes.

This clone was detected once. Its target antigen remains unknown. No base quality information exists; no much larger clone differs at one position. The CDR3 contains 17 residues, cysteine and phenylalanine counted. Here the CDR3 DNA is all that survives: 51 bases in frame from base 1. As encoded in the germline V gene, CDR1 is SGHDN while CDR2 is FVKESK. V loses 0 bases at its end and J loses 4 bases; junction bases beyond the gene matches: 7. Using the deep immunoSEQ assay, TCR CDR3 regions were amplified from genomic DNA by multiplex PCR. Extracted genomic DNA from each cell subset was spread evenly across all wells of several immunoSEQ 96-well plates, with each plate serving as a replicate. For sorted subsets, roughly 200 ng genomic DNA, equal to 30,000 or so T cell genomes, was loaded into each replicate PCR. Purified libraries were measured with a Qubit 3.0 fluorometer, size-checked on a Bioanalyzer 2100, and measured again with the KAPA Library Quantification kit. Every immunoSEQ 96-well plate was sequenced on a dedicated single-read 150-cycle Illumina NextSeq 550 flow cell. Concerning the study's data processing: Because the immunoSEQ output included only junctional sequences and no quality scores, the filtering could not be the same as the filtering used for full-length reads. Sequences were annotated with PyIR, a Python wrapper for IgBLAST v1.9, and V/J genes and CDR3 were assigned using IMGT germline references. Any read was removed if the V/J assignment was weak (E-value above 1e-6), the CDR3 was missing, or the read contained stop codons, out-of-frame junctions, or ambiguous translated residues. V3J clonotypes were defined by identical inferred V gene, J gene, and CDR3 amino acid sequence. To compute the percentage overlap between repertoires, the number of shared unique clonotypes was divided by the size of the smaller repertoire. RTK rarefaction, the Chao1 estimator, and Recon v2.1 estimates of unobserved clonotypes were used to assess repertoire richness. Generation probabilities were computed with OLGA for all TCRbeta clonotypes obtained by the gDNA method from a handful of donors. The table was pulled from immuneACCESS by TCRdb, which kept in-frame rearrangements only. Such tables lose some clones; where checked, under half of the loss comes from unresolved V genes, and the rest has no known cause. V, J and clone size derive from that table, while D and trimming were established from the DNA sequence. Here the sample has around 200,000 clones; 66% occur a single time. The ten top clones hold over 9.5% of the sample.

Healthy HIV-negative adults with no recently reported acute infections or vaccinations were included as donors. All donors were Caucasian adults living in Nashville, Tennessee, USA. CD4+ T cells were enriched by magnetic negative selection; naive cells were then positively selected on CD45RA, and the negative fraction formed the memory subset. After blood collection by leukapheresis, PBMCs were isolated using Ficoll-Histopaque density gradient centrifugation and then cryopreserved in the vapor phase of liquid nitrogen. Purity and quantity of every magnetically sorted T cell population were checked by analytical flow cytometry. From each sorted fraction, genomic DNA was isolated and quantified by UV absorbance on a Nanodrop 2000c.

Sequencing was carried out using memory CD4+ T cells sorted from blood. The cell subset or site label on this specimen signifies: CD45RA-negative fraction. The chain was built from TRBV14 and TRBJ2-2, with TRBD2 identical over 8 junction bases. The clonotype was recovered from a man younger than 40 in good health. Here is the DNA: TGTGCCAGCAGCCAAGACCGGACTAGCTTGGGCACCGGGGAGCTGTTTTTT. This yields the protein CASSQDRTSLGTGELFF.